This entry is about one TCR beta chain. Its antigen has not been determined. There are no base qualities to consult, and no much larger clone falls within one base. These data belong to a study of cytomegalovirus exposure and HLA in healthy donors (dated by TCRdb to the late 2010s). Background for the entire study: In an earlier analysis of 587 of the donors, 276 Gb of sequence data and 117 million unique TCR beta sequences from 150 million to 200 million T cells were reported. Roughly 300 gigabases of sequencing data and approximately 85 million unique TCR sequences were included in an early release covering about 600 HLA-typed donors. Of the 300 to 500 genotyped donors, approximately 80% were placed in the genetic ancestry cluster associated with self-reported Caucasian donors. The study aimed to test whether signatures of past pathogen exposure could be identified by cataloging public T cell receptors. The study used immunosequencing to profile the T cell repertoires of approximately 650 subjects and linked those repertoires to cytomegalovirus serostatus. Along with the roughly 670-subject first cohort, a separate validation cohort of 120 different subjects was used. To predict cytomegalovirus infection status, the study combined high-throughput TCR immunosequencing, statistical association of individual TCRs with disease status, and machine learning. A later analysis re-examined previously published TCR beta repertoires from 600 to 700 donors and added high-resolution HLA genotyping to investigate patterns of TCR occurrence. Rather than drawing on any new phenotypic data, the later analysis identified candidate immune exposures from TCR beta sequences and the way those sequences occurred across donors. To decide whether each TCR beta V gene segment behaved as functional or pseudogenic, an earlier analysis of fewer than 750 of the donors relied on high-throughput TCR beta sequencing. Donor age, sex, ethnicity and CMV serostatus were collected together with the repertoire data. Genome-wide SNP genotypes for about 65% of the 666 donors were used in a later genetic analysis, which treated that subset as a discovery cohort. All discovery cohort repertoires had been generated using a single sequencing platform. HLA typing included class I and class II loci at four-digit resolution. Typing coverage differed by locus: A, B, C, DRB1 and DQB1 were typed in roughly 620-630 donors, DQA1 in 522, DPA1 in nearly 610, and DPB1 in about 450. A handful of DR-DQ haplotypes were handled as single units for association and clustering because linkage in the cohort was strong. Among a few hundred genotyped donors of the cohort, an average of approximately 240,000 unique TCR beta nucleotide sequences were sequenced per donor, roughly 20% of them non-productive. Results and caveats for the whole study, not just this receptor: The authors suggested that the approach could potentially be extended to other disease states and immunological phenotypes. The classifier was reported to diagnose cytomegalovirus status with high specificity and sensitivity in both the original cohort and the validation cohort. A further reported finding was that TCR beta sequences accurately predicted the HLA-A and HLA-B alleles for most subjects in the first cohort. Presence/absence analyses assumed roughly uniform sequencing depth across donors, an assumption that may not hold. Because HLA typing was missing for some donors at each locus, association tests included only the typed subset. In a later analysis, the rate of TCR association differed among HLA loci, with DRB1 alleles having the most associated TCRs and HLA-C alleles having the fewest. Some IMGT-functional V segments, including TRBV6-2 and TRBV6-3, could not be told apart with the 87-base-pair reads, so those segments were excluded. The cohort was sequenced for TCR beta chains only, and without alpha or paired-chain data the features that could be detected were limited. In a later genetic analysis, a missense DCLRE1C variant was associated with V-gene and J-gene trimming of TCR beta chains, and the association was replicated in an independent cohort. The only immune exposure information available for the cohort was CMV serostatus. The earlier analysis of 587 of the donors excluded approximately 15 rarely observed V segments, including chromosome 9 orphons, because counts were too low. A later analysis found that most CMV-associated TCR beta chains appeared HLA-restricted, with HLA associations seemingly driven largely by CMV exposure. At a false discovery rate of 0.05, a later analysis linked some 17,000 TCR beta sequences to specific HLA alleles. A later analysis found that HLA-associated TCR beta chains were more clonally expanded and had lower generation probabilities than equally common non-associated chains. A group of highly shared sequence variants was considered likely to be a technical artifact of the sequencing pipeline. Broadly in line with IMGT annotations, most TCR beta V segments showed up in productive rearrangements about 87% or about 30% of the time in an earlier analysis of a few hundred of the donors. In a later genetic analysis, fewer N-insertions in productive TCRs were reported among donors in an Asian-associated ancestry cluster than the roughly 700-donor mean. In the study, around 150 TCR beta chains were listed as associated with cytomegalovirus. In a later analysis, several top co-occurrence clusters were reported to appear linked to parvovirus B19, influenza, CMV and Epstein-Barr virus. Three of the identified cytomegalovirus-associated TCR beta chains were confirmed in vitro to be specific for cytomegalovirus antigens. When HLA alleles, especially DR and DQ, strongly co-occurred, TCR associations were difficult to assign to individual alleles. Correlated functional status among segregating V segments might be attributable to linkage disequilibrium, but an unknown experimental factor could not be ruled out. Across donors, most TCR sequences were observed very rarely, whereas some public TCRs were present in many individuals.

The method behind the library was the immunoSEQ multiplex PCR assay. The multiplex PCR relied on a mix of 60 forward primers for TCR Vbeta segments and 13 reverse primers for TCR Jbeta segments. A multiplex PCR assay on genomic DNA amplified the CDR3 region of rearranged TCR beta genes. Amplified TCR beta libraries were sequenced as 87-base-pair reads on the Illumina HiSeq System. The paper's data handling went like this. A later analysis tallied approximately 87 million unique TCR beta chains across the 660 or so repertoires, and about 12 million of those chains were shared by two or more donors. A nearest-neighbor algorithm error-corrected the raw reads and collapsed the reads into unique sequences, merging closely related sequences to remove PCR and sequencing errors. To assign V, D and J gene segments, CDR3 sequences were aligned to IMGT reference sequences. For a sequence to be retained, a match of at least six nucleotides to both a V gene segment and a J gene segment was required. A rearrangement was called productive if the CDR3 had no stop codons and remained in frame with V and J, and every other rearrangement was called non-productive. CDR3 was defined by IMGT convention, running from the second conserved V-encoded cysteine to the conserved J-encoded phenylalanine. The earlier analysis of about 590 of the donors excluded sequences that lacked an unambiguous match to a single V gene segment. An earlier analysis of a few hundred of the donors classified V segments as functional when productive rearrangements were above 56.7% and as segregating when the standard deviation between donors was above 5%. To diagnose cytomegalovirus status from the catalog of TCR beta chain sequences, a statistical classification framework was built. V and J gene assignment, in a later analysis, came from comparing TCR nucleotide sequences with IMGT/GENE-DB human TR gene sequences. Using the TCRdist pipeline, a later analysis assigned CDR3 sequences along with most-parsimonious VDJ recombination scenarios. A later analysis defined each TCR beta chain by its CDR3 amino acid sequence plus V-gene family, and excluded reads lacking a unique V-gene family. As a way to deal with suspected cross-contamination and a sequencing artifact, a later analysis dropped hundreds of nucleotide sequences that were highly shared and had low generation probability. For each public chain, a later analysis derived a clonal expansion index from normalized ranks of inferred template counts within each repertoire. A later analysis computed generation probabilities with a VDJ recombination model fitted to out-of-frame rearrangements, and checked the results against IGoR. In a later analysis, hypergeometric tests were used to score TCR-TCR, TCR-HLA and TCR-CMV co-occurrence, with a repertoire-size bias correction applied to TCR pairs. False discovery rates were estimated in a later analysis by permuting HLA or CMV assignments 20 times. In a later analysis, co-occurring TCRs were grouped with DBSCAN, and TCRdist sequence similarity was added when clustering was performed within HLA-allele-positive subsets. For co-occurrence clustering, repertoires with fewer than 30,000 or more than 120,000 public chains were excluded, along with five or six repertoires with anomalous nucleotide sharing. TCRdb took over this immuneACCESS table, retaining in-frame rearrangements with V and J assigned. Such tables are incomplete; in checked studies, under half of the missing clones stem from an unresolved V gene, and the remainder is unexplained. V, J and clone size reflect that table, while D and trimming were determined from the DNA. Present in this sample are 150,000 to 200,000 clones, roughly 79% of which were seen just once. Approximately 2.1% of the sample belongs to the ten largest clones.

CDR1 and CDR2 were assigned from the germline V gene (reference sequence) as MNHNY and SVGAGI. V is clipped by 2 bases and J by 4 bases, and the sequence between their germline boundaries is 8 bases long. Including the terminal cysteine and phenylalanine, the CDR3 comprises 13 residues. Just the 39-base CDR3 DNA is kept, in frame starting at base 1. The cohort consisted of 600 to 750 healthy bone marrow donors. At the time of sampling, all cohort members were nominally healthy, though unrecorded immune exposures were likely present. The donor was CMV seropositive and was included in the group of 289 seropositive cohort members. A peripheral blood sample was collected from each donor, and TCR beta sequencing was performed on peripheral blood mononuclear cells. The Qiagen DNeasy Blood Extraction Kit was used to extract genomic DNA from the blood cell samples.

The chain joins TRBV6-6 to TRBJ1-1, and possibly TRBD1, on 5 matching bases. This clonotype originated in a young woman in good health and CMV-seropositive. Sequenced: PBMCs. The DNA sequence reads TGTGCCAGCAGTTACACGGGGGGCACTGAAGCTTTCTTT. This translates into CASSYTGGTEAFF.